What follows are 5 T cell receptor beta chains derived from one specimen sequenced in a study of radiation and T cells in renal cell carcinoma. This sample's time point: blood 2 weeks post-SBRT. The treatment denotes: 15 Gy SBRT to primary tumor, nephrectomy 4 weeks later. Method: immunoSEQ multiplex PCR; TCRdb's copy keeps in-frame clones and lacks some. The top ten hold approximately 22% of the sample, which has more than 65,000 clones, around 85% seen once. The sequenced sample was blood, obtained from a patient whose treatment included radiotherapy and nephrectomy. These receptors all come from a woman aged 45 to 65 with renal cell carcinoma.

This clone was counted only a few times. V gene TRBV5-1 combines with J gene TRBJ1-6; no firm D call. The germline V gene encodes CDR1 SGHRS and CDR2 YFSETQ. Between the trimmed V and J ends, which lost 1 base and 4 bases, there was a span of 15 bases. This CDR3 has 17 amino acids. In DNA form, the CDR3 reads TGCGCCAGCAGCTTGTCGCCGGGAGCGGCTTATAATTCACCCCTCCACTTT. It encodes CASSLSPGAAYNSPLHF.

This chain links TRBV7-8 with TRBJ1-4; tentative D call: TRBD1 (6 bases). Trimming pared 5 bases from V and 5 bases from J, leaving 18 bases between. In germline, CDR1 is SGHVS, CDR2 FQNEAQ. The CDR3 loop spans 16 amino acids. This CDR3 is CASSAGPAGVNEKLFF. The CDR3 coding sequence is TGTGCCAGCAGCGCCGGCCCCGCAGGGGTCAATGAAAAACTGTTTTTT.

The J gene is TRBJ1-5, the V gene TRBV28; unclear D gene. Germline assignment: CDR1 MDHEN and CDR2 SYDVKM. The CDR3 extends over 14 amino acids. V lost 6 bases and J lost 0, with 9 bases in between. CDR3 DNA: TGTGCCAGCAGCACCCTTTTTAGCAATCAGCCCCAGCATTTT. It codes for CASSTLFSNQPQHF.

CDR3: CASSLGRFETQYF. DNA for the CDR3: TGTGCCAGCAGCTTAGGGCGGTTTGAGACCCAGTACTTC. V gene TRBV7-2 combines with J gene TRBJ2-5, with D hard to call. The CDR3 length is 13 residues. The germline V gene encodes CDR1 SGHTA and CDR2 FQGNSA. V gave up 1 base and J gave up 5 bases, with 8 bases separating them.

V and J are TRBV5-1 and TRBJ2-1; no clear D. V lost 1 base, J lost 6 bases, and 8 bases lay in between. Germline CDR1 reads SGHRS; CDR2 reads YFSETQ. This CDR3 region has 13 residues. In DNA, the CDR3 is TGCGCCAGCAGCTTGTCCCAGTTCAATGAGCAGTTCTTC. Protein sequence: CASSLSQFNEQFF.